This TCR beta chain came from a study of cytomegalovirus exposure and HLA in healthy donors. Regarding the study as a whole: Specificity of three CMV-associated chains for CMV antigens was verified in vitro.

Concerning this clone itself: The antigen is unknown.

The table came from immunoSEQ multiplex PCR; TCRdb's copy has only in-frame clones and leaves some out. The sample shows roughly 260,000 clones, almost 90% of them seen only once. The donors were members of the validation cohort comprising about 130 subjects, separate from the roughly 730-subject first cohort. After removal of 3 bases from V and 2 bases from J, the junction contained 5 bases not matched to a gene. In germline, CDR1 is SGHTS, CDR2 YDEGEE. This CDR3 is built from 14 residues. V is TRBV5-8 and J is TRBJ2-7, with 7 nucleotides matching TRBD1. Sequencing was performed on PBMCs. The clonotype was recovered from a young woman in good health and CMV-seronegative. Here the CDR3 reads CASSSDRTTYEQYF. The CDR3, as DNA: TGTGCCAGCAGCTCGGACAGGACAACCTACGAGCAGTACTTC.